The clone carrying this T cell receptor (beta chain) has a count of ten or more. TCR beta CDR3 regions were amplified from RNA transcripts. First-round RT-PCR targeting the TCR CDR3 was performed with the HTBI primer set. TCRdb used MiXCR to reprocess the multiplex PCR reads, holding one entry per CDR3 protein. There are roughly 720,000 distinct CDR3 sequences in the sample; around 15% occur only once, and around a sixth lies in the top ten. The CDR3 has 15 residues. Germline lookup yields CDR1 MNHNS and CDR2 SASEGT. V dropped 5 bases and J dropped 0 bases, with 8 bases sitting between them. Clinical symptoms, serum thyroxine and TRAb, thyroid ultrasound and orbital computed tomography together formed the diagnostic basis. The data originate from a study of T cells in Graves' hyperthyroidism and ophthalmopathy.

The sequenced sample was blood. The rearrangement links TRBV6-1 to TRBJ1-6; D unclear. This TCR derives from a man aged 45-65 years with Graves' hyperthyroidism. The CDR3 here is CASSRVSSYNSPLHF. The CDR3, as DNA: TGTGCCAGCAGTCGGGTTTCCTCCTATAATTCACCCCTCCACTTT.